This is a list of T cell receptor beta chains from one sample in a study of T cell changes during pregnancy in multiple sclerosis. The data were produced by immunoSEQ multiplex PCR, yet TCRdb's version contains in-frame clones alone and is incomplete. This sample has 65,000 to 95,000 clones; about 92% occur once, and the top ten carry just over 2.5%. Source: peripheral blood, taken after pregnancy. These receptors were obtained from a female donor in good health, enrolled as a control in a pregnancy study. The CDR3 runs from the conserved cysteine through the conserved F or W. The order of the fields is J gene, D gene, clone size, V gene, CDR3 DNA, CDR3 protein. The D gene is left open where the match is weak. Only part of the rows carry a size: once, few, many, or a class if the clone is expanded.

TRBJ2-3 | NA | NA | TRBV5-1 | TGCGCCAGCAGCTACAGGGAAGCTAGCACAGATACGCAGTATTTT | CASSYREASTDTQYF
TRBJ2-3 | NA | NA | TRBV10-3 | TGTGCCATCAGTGAGTCATTCCGGACAGTGGATACGCAGTATTTT | CAISESFRTVDTQYF
TRBJ2-7 | NA | NA | TRBV7-2 | TGTGCCAGCAGCTTAGGTTGGCGGGACTCCTACGAGCAGTACTTC | CASSLGWRDSYEQYF
TRBJ2-7 | TRBD1 | NA | TRBV28 | TGTGCCAGCAGTTTATCAGGGGGAGCTTACGAGCAGTACTTC | CASSLSGGAYEQYF
TRBJ2-1 | NA | NA | TRBV28 | TGTGCCAGCAGACCAGGGGGGTCCTACAATGAGCAGTTCTTC | CASRPGGSYNEQFF
TRBJ2-3 | TRBD2 | NA | TRBV6-5 | TGTGCCACTAAGACTAGCGGGGGCACAGATACGCAGTATTTT | CATKTSGGTDTQYF
TRBJ1-5 | TRBD1 | NA | TRBV6-6 | TGTGCCAGCAGTGGGCAGGGACAGGGCGACAATCAGCCCCAGCATTTT | CASSGQGQGDNQPQHF
TRBJ1-1 | NA | NA | TRBV27 | TGTGCCAGCAGCCAACGGATAGGGGTCACTGAAGCTTTCTTT | CASSQRIGVTEAFF
TRBJ2-3 | NA | NA | TRBV7-2 | TGTGCCAGCAGCTTGTTAGGGGACAATACGCAGTATTTT | CASSLLGDNTQYF
TRBJ2-7 | NA | NA | TRBV5-5 | TGTGCCAGCAGCCACGCGAAGTACGAGCAGTACTTC | CASSHAKYEQYF
TRBJ2-4 | NA | NA | TRBV5-4 | TGTGCCAGCAGCGCGAGCGGATCCTTAGCCAAAAACATTCAGTACTTC | CASSASGSLAKNIQYF
TRBJ1-2 | TRBD1 | few | TRBV2 | TGTGCCAGCAGTGAAGAAGACAGGGGATATGGCTACACCTTC | CASSEEDRGYGYTF
TRBJ2-7 | NA | NA | TRBV18 | TGTGCCAGCTCACCAAGTTCCGGGTTGTCCTACGAGCAGTACTTC | CASSPSSGLSYEQYF
TRBJ2-7 | TRBD2 | NA | TRBV6-5 | TGTGCCAGCAAAGCTTCGGGAGGGCTTGGGGAGCAGTACTTC | CASKASGGLGEQYF
TRBJ1-2 | TRBD1 | NA | TRBV5-1 | TGCGCCAGCAGCCCGGGGACAGGGTACTATGGCTACACCTTC | CASSPGTGYYGYTF
TRBJ1-2 | NA | NA | TRBV19 | TGTGCCACCCATGGATGGGGACTGAACTATGGCTACACCTTC | CATHGWGLNYGYTF
TRBJ1-2 | NA | once | TRBV19 | TGTGCCAGTTTATCCTCCGGAGCTAACTATGGCTACACCTTC | CASLSSGANYGYTF
TRBJ2-2 | TRBD2 | NA | TRBV6-1 | TGTGCCAGTACTAGCGGGGGGATCTTCGGGGAGCTGTTTTTT | CASTSGGIFGELFF
TRBJ2-7 | NA | NA | TRBV2 | TGTGCCAGCAGTGATAGGGGGACCGAGCAGTACTTC | CASSDRGTEQYF
TRBJ1-2 | NA | NA | TRBV2 | TGTGCCAGCACTGTCGGGGTGGACTATGGCTACACCTTC | CASTVGVDYGYTF
TRBJ2-7 | TRBD1 | NA | TRBV9 | TGTGCCAGCAGCATAGCGACAGGGGATACCTACGAGCAGTACTTC | CASSIATGDTYEQYF
TRBJ1-3 | NA | NA | TRBV2 | TGTGCCAGCATTCCTTACTCTGGAAACACCATATATTTT | CASIPYSGNTIYF